The TCR beta chain described here comes from a study of OX40 agonist ivuxolimab in advanced cancers. Study findings and constraints: Part of the nonresponder group also had normalized T-cell clonal expansion that was low.

With regard to this clone: The antigen is not known.

Measured with immunoSEQ multiplex PCR; TCRdb has only the in-frame clones, and not every one. The table has some 100,000 clones, around 90% seen once. Trimming cost V 3 bases and J 7 bases; bases outside gene matches: 6. CDR1 and CDR2 (germline): LNHDA, SQIVND (reference sequence). The CDR3 length is 14 residues. Specimen: CD4+ or CD8+ T cells sorted from blood, collected in a trial of the OX40 agonist ivuxolimab. The sequence was collected from an adult with an advanced solid tumor such as melanoma, head and neck, liver or kidney cancer. The chain is built from TRBV19 and TRBJ1-5; 7 nucleotides line up with TRBD1. This chain's CDR3 is CASSIQGGWQPQHF. CDR3 nucleotide sequence: TGTGCCAGTAGTATCCAAGGGGGCTGGCAGCCCCAGCATTTT. Full variable domain (rest looked up from reference TRBV19 and TRBJ1-5): DGGITQSPKYLFRKEGQNVTLSCEQNLNHDAMYWYRQDPGQGLRLIYYSQIVNDFQKGDIAEGYSVSREKKESFPLTVTSAQKNPTAFYLCASSIQGGWQPQHFGDGTRLSIL.